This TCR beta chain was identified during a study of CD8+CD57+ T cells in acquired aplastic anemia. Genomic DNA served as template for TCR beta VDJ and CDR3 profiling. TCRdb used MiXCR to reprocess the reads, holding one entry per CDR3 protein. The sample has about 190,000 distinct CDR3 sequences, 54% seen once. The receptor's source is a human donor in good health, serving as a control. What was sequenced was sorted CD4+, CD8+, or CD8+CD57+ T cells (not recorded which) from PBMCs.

CDR3 in DNA: TGTGCCAGTAGGGAGCGGGGGGGCCGCGATACGCAGTATTTT. Its translation is CASRERGGRDTQYF. The chain joins TRBV19 to TRBJ2-3; 10 positions match TRBD2. V lost 6 bases and J lost 6; bases outside the gene matches: 6. Germline values: CDR1 LNHDA, CDR2 SQIVND (reference sequence). This CDR3 has 14 amino acids. The entire variable domain, with the rest obtained from reference TRBV19 and TRBJ2-3, is as follows: DGGITQSPKYLFRKEGQNVTLSCEQNLNHDAMYWYRQDPGQGLRLIYYSQIVNDFQKGDIAEGYSVSREKKESFPLTVTSAQKNPTAFYLCASRERGGRDTQYFGPGTRLTVL.